The 3 T cell receptor beta chains in this list originate from one sample, sequenced in a study of cytomegalovirus exposure and HLA in healthy donors. Generated by immunoSEQ multiplex PCR, the TCRdb table keeps only in-frame clones and is missing some. Of about 190,000 clones in the sample, about 80% were seen once. Sequenced: PBMCs. The origin of the receptors is a woman aged 18 to 35 in good health and CMV-seropositive.

The V gene is TRBV9, the J gene TRBJ1-5, with TRBD1 identical over 10 bases. Germline-derived CDR1 and CDR2 are SGDLS and YYNGEE. This CDR3 has 15 amino acids. Trimming at V came to 3 bases and at J to 4 bases, leaving 4 bases not matched to a gene. In DNA form, the CDR3 reads TGTGCCAGCAGCGCGACAGGGGGCGAAAATCAGCCCCAGCATTTT. It codes for CASSATGGENQPQHF.

V and J are TRBV27 and TRBJ1-5; 9 bases are shared with TRBD1. This CDR3 is 16 amino acids long. The V gene's germline CDR1 is MNHEY and CDR2 SMNVEV (reference sequence). V trimming: 4 bases; J trimming: 9 bases; junction bases outside the gene matches: 13. The DNA for the CDR3 is TGTGCCAGCAGTTCCGTTACAGGGGGCTTAATACGGCCCCAGCATTTT. It encodes CASSSVTGGLIRPQHF.

The gene calls are TRBV27 and TRBJ1-3, with TRBD1 matching 9 bases. The CDR3 loop spans 14 amino acids. In germline, CDR1 is MNHEY, CDR2 SMNVEV (reference sequence). V trimming: 5 bases; J trimming: 6 bases; junction bases outside the gene matches: 5. The chain's CDR3 is CASSPTGGPNTIYF. The DNA for the CDR3 is TGTGCCAGCAGTCCCACAGGGGGCCCAAACACCATATATTTT.